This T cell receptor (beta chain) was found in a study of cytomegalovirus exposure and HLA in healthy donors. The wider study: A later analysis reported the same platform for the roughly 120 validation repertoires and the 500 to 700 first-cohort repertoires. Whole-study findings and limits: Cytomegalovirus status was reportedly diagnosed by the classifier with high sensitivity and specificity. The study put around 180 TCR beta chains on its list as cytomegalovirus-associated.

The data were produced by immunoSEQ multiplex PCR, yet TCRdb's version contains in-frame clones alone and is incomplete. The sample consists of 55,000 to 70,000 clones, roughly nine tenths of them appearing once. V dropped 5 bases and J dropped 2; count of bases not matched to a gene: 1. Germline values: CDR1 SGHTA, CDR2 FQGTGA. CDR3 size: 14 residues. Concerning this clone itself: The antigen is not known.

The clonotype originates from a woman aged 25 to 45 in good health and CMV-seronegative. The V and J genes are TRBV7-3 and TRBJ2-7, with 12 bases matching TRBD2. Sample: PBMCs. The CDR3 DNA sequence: TGTGCCAGCAGCCTAGCGGGAGGGCCCTACGAGCAGTACTTC. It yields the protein CASSLAGGPYEQYF.